This T cell receptor (beta chain) was captured by sequencing in a study of spatial heterogeneity in lung cancer (dated by TCRdb to 2018 to 2020). For the wider study: Beta-chain transcripts were consistently detected in greater numbers than alpha-chain transcripts, which likely reflected higher beta-chain transcript abundance. Nonsynonymous mutation counts, determined by whole-exome sequencing of tumor tissue, were related to features of the TCR repertoire. In non-small cell lung cancer, the study made a quantitative comparison of TCR alpha and beta repertoires among multiple tumor regions, matched nontumor lung and blood. Both alpha and beta chains were TCR-sequenced in 200 to 250 tumor regions, roughly 70 matched nontumor lung samples and over 55 PBMC samples obtained at surgery. In the raw uncorrected reads, each unique combination of TCR and UMI appeared more than ten times on average.

Broader findings and caveats from the paper: Confirming at a functional level the hypothesis that regional TCRs recognize regional mutations was considered to require additional single-cell paired TCR alpha and beta sequencing. Ubiquitous expanded tumor TCRs were found in blood more often at tumor resection than at routine follow-up.

The CDR3 numbers 16 residues from cysteine through phenylalanine. Only the CDR3 DNA stays, 48 bases, in frame from base 1. In the germline V gene, CDR1 corresponds to SGHRS and CDR2 to YFSETQ. The trim is 5 bases for V and 0 bases for J, with a gap of 15 bases between the germline ends. This clonotype was found many times. Its antigen remains unidentified. No base-level quality is on record; no much larger clone is a single base apart. The library was produced with 5' RACE. The listed sequencing device is NextSeq 500. In the TCR library protocol, a unique molecular identifier was attached to each TCR cDNA molecule so that PCR and sequencing errors could be corrected. The paper's data handling went like this. TCR identification, UMI-based error correction and CDR3 extraction were performed with Decombinator tools. TCRs above a frequency of 2 per 1,000, corresponding to the top 1% of the tumor frequency distribution, were defined as expanded. Each repertoire was subsampled 100 times to 5,000 TCRs, after which Renyi diversity was computed with the R vegan package. To build CDR3 similarity networks, amino acid triplet string-kernel similarity was used, and CDR3s were connected when their pairwise similarity was above 0.82. TCRdb's own reprocessing of the public reads used fastp at Q25 and MiXCR and kept productive beta chains. Here each entry gathers all rows of one CDR3 protein and keeps the most common genes and DNA. Clone size and V and J calls follow TCRdb, not the original study. The sample contains more than 20,000 distinct CDR3 sequences, 4.6% of them found a single time. In total, the top ten clones hold 30% to 35% of the sample.

The meaning of the sample's time point label: sample taken at primary tumor resection. Whole RNA extracted from tumor and nontumor lung tissue, or from cryopreserved PBMC samples, was used for TCR sequencing without cell sorting. Donors were over 60 patients with early-stage, untreated non-small cell lung cancer from the lung TRACERx cohort. Patients were selected for TCR sequencing only if sufficient RNA was available from at least two tumor regions. The sequence came from a male donor with early-stage non-small cell lung cancer. Sequenced here: PBMCs, sampled at surgery. This chain joins TRBV5-1 to TRBJ1-3; the D gene is perhaps TRBD1, from 5 matching bases. The DNA is TGCGCCAGCAGACAAGGGACTCACACCTCTGGAAACACCATATATTTT. Its product reads: CASRQGTHTSGNTIYF.